These T cell receptor beta chains were read from a single sample in a study of shared clonotypes between healthy human individuals. This table comes from immunoSEQ multiplex PCR, and its TCRdb copy is limited to in-frame clones, with some not included. The sample holds millions of clones; around 95% are singletons and the top ten take 0.1% to 0.15%. Input material: naive CD4+ T cells sorted from blood. These receptor sequences come from a man aged 18 to 30 in good health. The CDR3 runs from the conserved cysteine through the conserved F or W. A D gene is named only where the DNA matches it firmly. Some rows mark clone size as missing; the rest say once, few, many or name a class of expanded clone.

clone size: once
J gene: TRBJ2-7
D gene: TRBD1
V gene: TRBV6-1
CDR3 protein: CASMTGGYYEQYF
CDR3 DNA: TGTGCCAGCATGACAGGGGGGTACTACGAGCAGTACTTC

clone size: .
J gene: TRBJ2-1
D gene: .
V gene: TRBV29-1
CDR3 protein: CSVEWRDRSYNEQFF
CDR3 DNA: TGCAGCGTTGAATGGCGGGATCGCTCCTACAATGAGCAGTTCTTC

clone size: .
J gene: TRBJ2-1
D gene: TRBD1
V gene: TRBV9
CDR3 protein: CASSLVETGTNEQFF
CDR3 DNA: TGTGCCAGCAGCCTTGTGGAGACAGGGACGAATGAGCAGTTCTTC

clone size: once
J gene: TRBJ2-7
D gene: TRBD2
V gene: TRBV9
CDR3 protein: CASSVGTSGGRDYEQYF
CDR3 DNA: TGTGCCAGCAGCGTAGGAACTAGCGGGGGGCGGGACTACGAGCAGTACTTC

clone size: once
J gene: TRBJ1-4
D gene: .
V gene: TRBV18
CDR3 protein: CASSPQGGMLFF
CDR3 DNA: TGTGCCAGCTCACCCCAAGGAGGGATGTTGTTTTTT

clone size: .
J gene: TRBJ2-7
D gene: TRBD2
V gene: TRBV6-1
CDR3 protein: CASSRTSGGPYEQYF
CDR3 DNA: TGTGCCAGCAGTCGGACTAGCGGGGGCCCCTACGAGCAGTACTTC

clone size: .
J gene: TRBJ2-2
D gene: .
V gene: TRBV7-3
CDR3 protein: CASSLGGSTGELFF
CDR3 DNA: TGTGCCAGCAGCTTAGGGGGAAGCACCGGGGAGCTGTTTTTT

clone size: .
J gene: TRBJ1-3
D gene: .
V gene: TRBV28
CDR3 protein: CASSPDRFSGNTIYF
CDR3 DNA: TGTGCCAGCAGCCCCGACAGGTTCTCTGGAAACACCATATATTTT

clone size: .
J gene: TRBJ2-1
D gene: .
V gene: TRBV19
CDR3 protein: CASSINGGNEQFF
CDR3 DNA: TGTGCCAGTAGTATAAACGGAGGCAATGAGCAGTTCTTC

clone size: .
J gene: TRBJ2-2
D gene: .
V gene: TRBV28
CDR3 protein: CASSSQGGSNTGELFF
CDR3 DNA: TGTGCCAGCAGCTCCCAGGGCGGGTCCAACACCGGGGAGCTGTTTTTT

clone size: .
J gene: TRBJ2-7
D gene: TRBD2
V gene: TRBV10-2
CDR3 protein: CASSTGTSGSYEQYF
CDR3 DNA: TGCGCCAGCAGTACGGGGACTAGCGGGAGCTACGAGCAGTACTTC

clone size: .
J gene: TRBJ2-7
D gene: TRBD1
V gene: TRBV30
CDR3 protein: CAYRQGAEQYF
CDR3 DNA: TGTGCCTACAGACAGGGTGCCGAGCAGTACTTC

clone size: .
J gene: TRBJ2-7
D gene: TRBD1
V gene: TRBV9
CDR3 protein: CASSVGQGTYEQYF
CDR3 DNA: TGTGCCAGCAGCGTGGGACAGGGCACCTACGAGCAGTACTTC

clone size: once
J gene: TRBJ2-7
D gene: .
V gene: TRBV18
CDR3 protein: CASSQTDSFWEQYF
CDR3 DNA: TGTGCCAGCTCACAAACTGACAGCTTCTGGGAGCAGTACTTC

clone size: .
J gene: TRBJ2-1
D gene: .
V gene: TRBV2
CDR3 protein: CASSPGSHNEQFF
CDR3 DNA: TGTGCCAGCAGTCCCGGGAGCCACAATGAGCAGTTCTTC

clone size: .
J gene: TRBJ2-3
D gene: TRBD1
V gene: TRBV30
CDR3 protein: CAWSIGTVRTDTQYF
CDR3 DNA: TGTGCCTGGAGTATTGGGACAGTCCGCACAGATACGCAGTATTTT

clone size: .
J gene: TRBJ2-7
D gene: .
V gene: TRBV7-2
CDR3 protein: CASSLVEASYEQYF
CDR3 DNA: TGTGCCAGCAGCTTAGTAGAGGCCAGCTACGAGCAGTACTTC

clone size: .
J gene: TRBJ2-5
D gene: TRBD2
V gene: TRBV5-4
CDR3 protein: CASSTRTSGRAETQYF
CDR3 DNA: TGTGCCAGCAGCACCCGGACTAGCGGGAGGGCGGAGACCCAGTACTTC

clone size: .
J gene: TRBJ2-7
D gene: TRBD1
V gene: TRBV10-3
CDR3 protein: CATLMGPTGDEQYF
CDR3 DNA: TGTGCCACCCTGATGGGGCCGACAGGGGACGAGCAGTACTTC

clone size: .
J gene: TRBJ2-3
D gene: TRBD1
V gene: TRBV5-1
CDR3 protein: CASARDRATDTQYF
CDR3 DNA: TGCGCCAGCGCTAGGGACAGGGCCACAGATACGCAGTATTTT

clone size: .
J gene: TRBJ2-7
D gene: .
V gene: TRBV25-1
CDR3 protein: CASRGGQAYEQYF
CDR3 DNA: TGTGCCAGCAGGGGGGGGCAGGCCTACGAGCAGTACTTC

clone size: .
J gene: TRBJ2-3
D gene: .
V gene: TRBV5-1
CDR3 protein: CASSLTTPGRADTQYF
CDR3 DNA: TGCGCCAGCAGCTTGACTACCCCTGGTCGGGCAGATACGCAGTATTTT

clone size: .
J gene: TRBJ2-3
D gene: .
V gene: TRBV7-9
CDR3 protein: CASSLVSDTQYF
CDR3 DNA: TGTGCCAGCAGCTTAGTTTCAGATACGCAGTATTTT